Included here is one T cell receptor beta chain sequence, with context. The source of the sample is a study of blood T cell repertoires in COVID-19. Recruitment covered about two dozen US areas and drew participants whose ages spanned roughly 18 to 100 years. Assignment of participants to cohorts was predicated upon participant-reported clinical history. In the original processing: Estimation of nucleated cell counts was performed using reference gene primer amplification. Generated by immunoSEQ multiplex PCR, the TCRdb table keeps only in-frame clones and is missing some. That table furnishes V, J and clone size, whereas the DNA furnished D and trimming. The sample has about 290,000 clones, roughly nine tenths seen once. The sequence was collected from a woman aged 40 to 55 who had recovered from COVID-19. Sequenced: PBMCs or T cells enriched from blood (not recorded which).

CDR3 sequence (DNA): TGTGCCAGCAGTGAAAGACTAGCGGGAGGGGGGAGCACAGATACGCAGTATTTT. This sequence encodes CASSERLAGGGSTDTQYF. This chain links TRBV6-1 with TRBJ2-3; 14 bases match TRBD2. The trim removed 2 bases at V and 0 bases at J, leaving 4 bases unmatched. CDR1 MNHNS and CDR2 SASEGT come from the germline V gene. This CDR3 has 18 residues.